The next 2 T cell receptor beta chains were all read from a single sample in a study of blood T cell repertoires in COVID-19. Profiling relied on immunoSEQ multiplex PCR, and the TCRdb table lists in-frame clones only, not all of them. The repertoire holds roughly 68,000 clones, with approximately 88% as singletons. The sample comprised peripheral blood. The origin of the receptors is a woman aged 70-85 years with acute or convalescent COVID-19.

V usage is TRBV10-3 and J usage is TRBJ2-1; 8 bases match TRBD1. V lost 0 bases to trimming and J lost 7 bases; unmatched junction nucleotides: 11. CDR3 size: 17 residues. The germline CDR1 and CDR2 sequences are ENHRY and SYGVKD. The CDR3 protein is CAISESKGQGIGNEQFF. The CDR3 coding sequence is TGTGCCATCAGTGAGTCGAAAGGACAGGGAATTGGGAATGAGCAGTTCTTC.

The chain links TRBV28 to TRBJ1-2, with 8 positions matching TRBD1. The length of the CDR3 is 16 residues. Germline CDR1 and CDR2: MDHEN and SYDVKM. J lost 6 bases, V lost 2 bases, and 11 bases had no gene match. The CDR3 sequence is CASSLGLDRVPHGYTF. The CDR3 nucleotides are TGTGCCAGCAGTTTAGGCCTGGACAGGGTGCCTCATGGCTACACCTTC.